This T cell receptor beta chain appears in the sequencing data of a study of shared clonotypes between healthy human individuals. Overall study results and limits: The donor pool, a small one, limited the genetic and exposure-history diversity represented.

As to this clone: Its antigen remains unidentified.

The authors ran unsorted PBMC replicate PCRs on around 270 ng DNA, about 30,000 T cell genomes. Original handling: Filtering of immunoSEQ junctional sequences could not match full-length read filtering. Some clones are missing from TCRdb's copy, which holds only in-frame ones; the method was immunoSEQ multiplex PCR. Clone size and the V and J calls come from that table; the DNA yielded D and trimming. Among 450,000 to 600,000 clones listed, less than 85% were seen once. Donors comprised healthy HIV-negative adults lacking recent acute infections or vaccinations. With 4 bases removed from V and 8 bases from J, the gap between germline ends came to 12 bases. The CDR3 sequence is 13 residues long. Germline CDR1 reads SNHLY; CDR2 reads FYNNEI.

The sequencing sample was made of PBMCs. This chain links TRBV2 with TRBJ2-1; D remains unclear. This TCR was recovered from a woman in her thirties or forties in good health. Some clones in this sample may be carry-over from other donors' samples. This CDR3 is CASSGYRYDEQFF. The CDR3 DNA reads TGTGCCAGCAGTGGCTACAGATACGATGAGCAGTTCTTC.